This T cell receptor (beta chain) originates from a study of breast tumors, draining lymph nodes, adjacent tissues. Study conclusions and caveats: Tumor T cell lymph node origin was a supported hypothesis, not proven. Data fit most tumor T cells coming from lymph node, expanding in tumor. Tumors had less TCR diversity than lymph nodes, more than nontumor tissue. Luminal-like breast cancer showed significantly greater tumor-nontumor repertoire similarity than basal-like breast cancer did.

In regard to this clonotype: The antigen remains undetermined.

The CDR3 totals 12 residues. Germline V gives CDR1 DFQATT, CDR2 SNEGSKA (reference sequence). Each CDR3 protein gets one entry after TCRdb re-called the multiplex PCR reads with MiXCR. Among approximately 28,000 distinct CDR3 sequences listed, roughly two thirds were seen once. This TCR came from a female donor with breast cancer. Some clones in this sample may be carry-over from other donors' samples. Specimen: breast tumor tissue. V gene TRBV20-1 combines with J gene TRBJ1-4; 11 positions agree with TRBD1. The CDR3 spells CRAGQGAEKLFF. The CDR3 nucleotides are TGCAGAGCCGGACAGGGGGCGGAAAAACTGTTTTTT.